Detailed here is one TCR beta chain. Original processing methods: The assay estimated nucleated cells by amplifying reference gene primers. Using immunoSEQ multiplex PCR, the repertoire was profiled, and TCRdb retains in-frame clones only, with some absent. The D gene and trimming were derived from the DNA, and the V and J assignments and clone size from that table. The sample holds over 35,000 clones, about 81% seen once. The source of the sample is a study of blood T cell repertoires in COVID-19. In the study overall: Acute-phase and convalescent COVID-19 samples originated in the United States, Italy and Spain. The cDNA or gDNA used as material had been derived from T cells, B-cell-depleted T cells, or PBMCs.

Germline V gene data show CDR1 as MGHRA and CDR2 as YSYEKL. V was shortened by 0 bases and J by 3 bases, with 12 bases between the two germline ends. This CDR3 region has 16 residues. This sequence originates from a man in his forties or fifties with active or convalescent COVID-19. This chain links TRBV4-1 with TRBJ2-1, with D possibly being TRBD1 (6 bases). The sample was peripheral blood. In nucleotides, the CDR3 is TGCGCCAGCAGCCAAGATCCCTGGACAGTCTACAATGAGCAGTTCTTC. It yields the protein CASSQDPWTVYNEQFF.